Each of the 30 T cell receptor beta chains below was sequenced from the same sample in a study of blood T cell repertoires in COVID-19. TCRdb keeps only in-frame clones here, not all; method: immunoSEQ multiplex PCR. Altogether approximately 170,000 clones are present, about four fifths being singletons, with the ten largest covering roughly 7.7%. Sequencing was carried out using peripheral blood. The receptors shown here come from a man aged 40-49 years who had recovered from COVID-19.

The J gene is TRBJ1-3, the V gene TRBV4-3; D not certain. The CDR3 totals 16 residues. Germline V gene data show CDR1 as LGHNA and CDR2 as YSLEER. V was shortened by 1 base and J by 1 base, with 11 bases between the two germline ends. DNA of the CDR3: TGCGCCAGCAGCCAAGGACACTTGGGTTCTGGAAACACCATATATTTT. Amino acids: CASSQGHLGSGNTIYF.

The chain carries TRBV7-9 and TRBJ2-2; 7 bases agree with TRBD1. V was clipped by 5 bases and J by 5 bases; unmatched bases: 8. This CDR3 has 15 amino acids. Germline V gene sequence: CDR1 SEHNR, CDR2 FQNEAQ (reference sequence). CDR3 protein: CASSPDKTGTGELFF. CDR3 in DNA: TGTGCCAGCAGCCCGGACAAGACAGGGACCGGGGAGCTGTTTTTT.

The chain has TRBV6-5 and TRBJ2-7; 10 bases map to TRBD1. Trimming took 8 bases from V and 5 from J; bases not matched to a gene: 9. From germline, CDR1 is MNHEY and CDR2 SVGAGI. The CDR3 is made up of 14 amino acids. The CDR3 region is CASHSGQGLNEQYF. The CDR3 DNA reads TGTGCCAGCCATTCGGGACAGGGGTTGAACGAGCAGTACTTC.

The chain couples TRBV21-1 to TRBJ2-7; the table names TRBD1, a call not compared with the DNA. TRBV21-1 counts as a pseudogene. This CDR3 is 20 amino acids long. The CDR3 region has the DNA TGTGCCAGCAGCAATCCCCCCACAGGCCTGCTTCCCCCCCCCAACTACGAGCAGTACTTC. Translation: CASSNPPTGLLPPPNYEQYF.

This sequence joins TRBV4-3 and TRBJ2-7; perhaps TRBD1 as D (6 bases). The ends were cut back, 1 base at V and 5 bases at J, with 12 bases in the middle. The V gene's germline CDR1 is LGHNA and CDR2 YSLEER. The CDR3 runs to 14 residues. This CDR3 reads CASSQVPGANEQYF. In DNA form, the CDR3 reads TGCGCCAGCAGCCAAGTACCAGGGGCCAACGAGCAGTACTTC.

The chain has TRBV7-9 and TRBJ2-7, with D maybe TRBD2 (5 bases). The V end lost 5 bases, the J end lost 2 bases, and 7 bases lay between the germline ends. CDR1 is SEHNR and CDR2 is FQNEAQ in the germline V gene (reference sequence). The CDR3 runs to 12 residues. The CDR3 loop reads CASSVGAYEQYF. For the CDR3, the DNA is TGTGCCAGCAGCGTCGGGGCCTACGAGCAGTACTTC.

The genes are TRBV15 and TRBJ2-3; no clear D. CDR3 length: 15 amino acids. Germline CDR1 and CDR2: LNHNV and YYDKDF (reference sequence). Trimming removed 0 bases at V and 2 bases at J, with 9 bases between. CDR3 coding DNA: TGTGCCACCAGCAGAGATGTAGCCAACACAGATACGCAGTATTTT. It is translated as CATSRDVANTDTQYF.

This chain connects TRBV29-1 to TRBJ2-7; D possibly corresponds to TRBD2 (7 bases). Germline V gene data show CDR1 as SQVTM and CDR2 as ANQGSEA. The CDR3 sequence is 13 residues long. V was clipped by 5 bases and J by 4 bases, with 15 bases between them. The CDR3 DNA is TGCAGCGTTAGGGGGGGCTTAGCATACGAGCAGTACTTC. Amino acids: CSVRGGLAYEQYF.

The chain combines TRBV18 with TRBJ2-1, with D uncertain. This CDR3 has 12 amino acids. Germline V CDR1 and CDR2: KGHSH, LQKENI. V was trimmed by 3 bases and J by 7 bases, leaving 7 bases between them. As DNA, the CDR3 is TGTGCCAGCTCACCGGTAGCAAATGAGCAGTTCTTC. Translating gives CASSPVANEQFF.

This rearrangement joins TRBV5-6 to TRBJ2-3; D perhaps matches TRBD2 (6 bases). The germline V gene has CDR1 SGHDT and CDR2 YYEEEE. Trimming took 4 bases from V and 2 from J, leaving 17 bases between them. The CDR3 length is 16 residues. The DNA for the CDR3 is TGTGCCAGCAGCACTACCGGGCGGGGCAACACAGATACGCAGTATTTT. Protein sequence: CASSTTGRGNTDTQYF.

A single count supports this clone. The chain has TRBV20-1 and TRBJ1-1; 9 positions agree with TRBD1. After removal of 3 bases from V and 1 base from J, the junction contained 15 bases not matched to a gene. This CDR3 is built from 18 residues. The V gene's germline CDR1 is DFQATT and CDR2 SNEGSKA (reference sequence). Written as DNA, the CDR3 is TGCAGTGCTAGTGGTACCGGGACAGGGAGGGTTCCGAACACTGAAGCTTTCTTT. Its protein product is CSASGTGTGRVPNTEAFF.

The rearrangement joins TRBV15 to TRBJ1-4, with TRBD1 matching 8 bases. V gave up 1 base and J gave up 7 bases; unmatched junction bases: 5. This CDR3 is built from 15 residues. Germline assignment: CDR1 LNHNV and CDR2 YYDKDF (reference sequence). The CDR3 protein is CATSRGGQGSEKLFF. The CDR3 region has the DNA TGTGCCACCAGCAGAGGAGGACAGGGCAGTGAAAAACTGTTTTTT.

The chain carries TRBV7-8 and TRBJ2-3; 10 positions match TRBD2. The V gene end was trimmed by 3 bases and the J gene end by 7 bases; junction bases not matched to a gene: 7. The germline CDR1 and CDR2 sequences are SGHVS and FQNEAQ. The CDR3 has 15 amino acids. The CDR3 here is CASSFIVTSGYTQYF. The CDR3 DNA sequence: TGTGCCAGCAGCTTTATAGTGACTAGCGGGTATACGCAGTATTTT.

This clone was seen a handful of times. This sequence joins TRBV18 and TRBJ2-7, with TRBD1 matching 9 bases. CDR1 and CDR2 from the germline V gene are KGHSH and LQKENI. V dropped 6 bases and J dropped 5; count of bases not matched to a gene: 2. There are 12 residues in the CDR3. In DNA form, the CDR3 reads TGTGCCAGCTCGAGGGACAGGGACGAGCAGTACTTC. Translated, it gives CASSRDRDEQYF. The full variable domain, rest sourced from reference TRBV18 and TRBJ2-7, is NAGVMQNPRHLVRRRGQEARLRCSPMKGHSHVYWYRQLPEEGLKFMVYLQKENIIDESGMPKERFSAEFPKEGPSILRIQQVVRGDSAAYFCASSRDRDEQYFGPGTRLTVT.

The rearrangement joins TRBV30 to TRBJ1-3, with D unclear. V was shortened by 3 bases and J by 0 bases, with 12 bases between the two germline ends. The CDR3 is 15 amino acids. Germline assignment: CDR1 GTSNPN and CDR2 SVGIG (reference sequence). CDR3 residues: CAWRALGDSGNTIYF. CDR3 bases: TGTGCCTGGAGAGCGTTAGGTGACTCTGGAAACACCATATATTTT.

This sequence joins TRBV5-4 and TRBJ2-5; 9 nucleotides align to TRBD2. V lost 0 bases to trimming and J lost 5 bases; unmatched junction nucleotides: 8. The CDR3 runs to 16 residues. Germline CDR1 is SGHNT and CDR2 is YYREEE (reference sequence). The CDR3 DNA reads as TGTGCCAGCAGCTTGGCGCGGAGCGGGGGGACGGAGACCCAGTACTTC. This gives the protein CASSLARSGGTETQYF.

The chain links TRBV7-9 to TRBJ2-5; D may be TRBD1 (6 bases). There are 16 residues in the CDR3. Germline CDR1 and CDR2: SEHNR and FQNEAQ (reference sequence). V lost 2 bases and J 9 bases, leaving 22 bases between the germline ends. The CDR3: CASSLTGTTQPLAQYF. As DNA, the CDR3 is TGTGCCAGCAGCTTAACCGGGACAACGCAACCTCTGGCCCAGTACTTC. Full variable domain (rest looked up from reference TRBV7-9 and TRBJ2-5): DTGVSQNPRHKITKRGQNVTFRCDPISEHNRLYWYRQTLGQGPEFLTYFQNEAQLEKSRLLSDRFSAERPKGSFSTLEIQRTEQGDSAMYLCASSLTGTTQPLAQYFGPGTRLLVL.

This chain links TRBV29-1 with TRBJ2-5; 7 bases match TRBD2. Trimming took 4 bases from V and 5 from J; bases not matched to a gene: 10. The germline CDR1 and CDR2 sequences are SQVTM and ANQGSEA. CDR3 length equals 14 residues. CDR3 DNA: TGCAGCGTTGTTGGGGGAGGGCCCTCCGAGACCCAGTACTTC. Its translation: CSVVGGGPSETQYF.

This clone was detected only once. This chain uses TRBV19 with TRBJ1-1; 8 bases are shared with TRBD1. Germline CDR1 and CDR2: LNHDA and SQIVND (reference sequence). This CDR3 is 18 amino acids long. J gave up 3 bases and V 5 bases, and 17 bases lay outside the gene matches. CDR3 protein: CASSSPQGARKRDTEAFF. The CDR3 coding sequence is TGTGCCAGTAGTTCCCCTCAGGGGGCCCGCAAAAGGGACACTGAAGCTTTCTTT.

V is TRBV4-1 and J is TRBJ1-5, with 12 bases aligning to TRBD1. This CDR3 spans 17 amino acids. From germline, CDR1 is MGHRA and CDR2 YSYEKL. Trimming removed 6 bases from V and 7 bases from J; junction bases left unmatched: 13. The DNA for the CDR3 is TGCGCCAGCAGTTTAGGGCCGGGACAGGGGGCTACCCAGCCCCAGCATTTT. It is translated as CASSLGPGQGATQPQHF.

Here the CDR3 DNA reads TGTGCCAGCAGCTACGCCGACAGGGCGAACACTGAAGCTTTCTTT. This encodes CASSYADRANTEAFF. The rearrangement uses TRBV7-8 and TRBJ1-1, with 7 bases fitting TRBD1. With 4 bases clipped from V and 1 base from J, the junction kept 6 bases outside the gene matches. In germline, CDR1 is SGHVS, CDR2 FQNEAQ. The CDR3 extends over 15 amino acids.

About this clone itself: A single base separates this from a much larger clone, so it may be a read error. Other DNA sequences in the same sample also yield this CDR3. This sequence joins TRBV3-1 (or the pseudogene TRBV3-2) and TRBJ1-5; no definite D call. V dropped 1 base and J dropped 2 bases, with 3 bases sitting between them. Per the germline V gene, CDR1 is LGHDT and CDR2 is YNNKEL (reference sequence). The CDR3 is 13 amino acids. The DNA of the CDR3 is TGTGCCAGCAGCCAAGGAGGCAATCAGCCCCAGCATTTT. Protein product: CASSQGGNQPQHF.

This clone has more than one count but fewer than ten. The rearrangement joins TRBV6-5 to TRBJ2-2; 10 bases agree with TRBD2. The junction had 0 bases not matched to a gene; V was cut back by 2 bases and J by 3 bases. CDR1 is MNHEY and CDR2 is SVGAGI in the germline V gene. This CDR3 has 15 residues. The CDR3 sequence is CASSYGTSDTGELFF. The CDR3 DNA is TGTGCCAGCAGTTACGGGACTAGCGACACCGGGGAGCTGTTTTTT.

The chain links TRBV6-5 to TRBJ2-2; D is unresolved. Trimming removed 5 bases at V and 0 bases at J, with 10 bases between. Germline V gene lookup returns CDR1 MNHEY and CDR2 SVGAGI. The CDR3 covers 15 residues. CDR3 protein: CASSNTETNTGELFF. The CDR3 DNA is TGTGCCAGCAGTAACACCGAAACGAACACCGGGGAGCTGTTTTTT.

This chain links TRBV7-2 with TRBJ2-1, with 8 bases fitting TRBD2. Germline loops: CDR1 SGHTA, CDR2 FQGNSA. The length of the CDR3 is 17 residues. J gave up 6 bases and V 1 base, and 11 bases lay outside the gene matches. The DNA of the CDR3 is TGTGCCAGCAGCTTAGAACCAGGGCGGGGGGTCGGCAATGAGCAGTTCTTC. It translates to CASSLEPGRGVGNEQFF.

The rearrangement uses TRBV5-4 and TRBJ2-1; D remains unclear. Trimming removed 3 bases at V and 5 bases at J, with 12 bases between. This CDR3 is 14 amino acids long. Germline CDR1 and CDR2: SGHNT and YYREEE (reference sequence). CDR3 loop: CASSSQDGDNEQFF. CDR3 nucleotides: TGTGCCAGCAGCTCTCAAGACGGAGACAATGAGCAGTTCTTC.

V and J are TRBV7-2 and TRBJ1-1; a weak D match, TRBD1 (6 bases). This CDR3 is 13 amino acids long. From germline, CDR1 is SGHTA and CDR2 FQGNSA. Between the trimmed V and J ends, which lost 5 bases and 8 bases, there was a span of 15 bases. As DNA, the CDR3 is TGTGCCAGCAGCCAAGCCCCTGACAGGGAAGCTTTCTTT. Its translation is CASSQAPDREAFF. The whole variable domain, remainder taken from reference TRBV7-2 and TRBJ1-1, is GAGVSQSPSNKVTEKGKDVELRCDPISGHTALYWYRQSLGQGLEFLIYFQGNSAPDKSGLPSDRFSAERTGGSVSTLTIQRTQQEDSAVYLCASSQAPDREAFFGQGTRLTVV.

The genes are TRBV15 and TRBJ1-5; no reliable D call. Looked up from germline, CDR1 is LNHNV and CDR2 is YYDKDF (reference sequence). The ends were cut back, 0 bases at V and 4 bases at J, with 4 bases in the middle. This CDR3 spans 13 amino acids. CDR3 protein: CATSRDQNQPQHF. CDR3 nucleotides: TGTGCCACCAGCAGAGATCAGAATCAGCCCCAGCATTTT.

The rearrangement joins TRBV5-4 to TRBJ2-2, with a possible D match to TRBD2 (6 bases). Trimming cost V 5 bases and J 5 bases, with 10 bases left between them. CDR3 length: 13 residues. Per germline, CDR1 SGHNT and CDR2 YYREEE (reference sequence). CDR3 nucleotide sequence: TGTGCCAGCAGGACGGGAGTTACCGGGGAGCTGTTTTTT. Its translation: CASRTGVTGELFF.

The sample holds one count of this clone. This chain links TRBV14 with TRBJ1-2; a possible D gene is TRBD1 (5 bases). Germline V CDR1 and CDR2: SGHDN, FVKESK. The CDR3 is 12 residues long. Deletions cut 4 bases from V and 8 bases from J, with 11 bases between. The CDR3 coding sequence is TGTGCCAGCAGCCGACTAGGGGTCGGCTACACCTTC. Its protein is CASSRLGVGYTF.